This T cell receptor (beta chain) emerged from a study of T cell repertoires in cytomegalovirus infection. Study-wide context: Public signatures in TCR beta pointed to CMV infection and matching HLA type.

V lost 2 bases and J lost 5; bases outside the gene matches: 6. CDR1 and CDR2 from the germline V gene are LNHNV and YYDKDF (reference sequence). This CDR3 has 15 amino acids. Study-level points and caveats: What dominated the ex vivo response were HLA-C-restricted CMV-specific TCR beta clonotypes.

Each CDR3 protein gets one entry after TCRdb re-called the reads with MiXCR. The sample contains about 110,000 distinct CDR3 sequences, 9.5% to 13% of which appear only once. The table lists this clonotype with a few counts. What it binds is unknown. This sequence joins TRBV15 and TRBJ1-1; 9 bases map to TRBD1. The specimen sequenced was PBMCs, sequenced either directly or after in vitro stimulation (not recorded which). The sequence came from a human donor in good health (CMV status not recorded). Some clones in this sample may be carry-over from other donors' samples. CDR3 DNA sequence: TGTGCCACCAGCAGACCGGGACAGGGACGGACTGAAGCTTTCTTT. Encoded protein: CATSRPGQGRTEAFF.